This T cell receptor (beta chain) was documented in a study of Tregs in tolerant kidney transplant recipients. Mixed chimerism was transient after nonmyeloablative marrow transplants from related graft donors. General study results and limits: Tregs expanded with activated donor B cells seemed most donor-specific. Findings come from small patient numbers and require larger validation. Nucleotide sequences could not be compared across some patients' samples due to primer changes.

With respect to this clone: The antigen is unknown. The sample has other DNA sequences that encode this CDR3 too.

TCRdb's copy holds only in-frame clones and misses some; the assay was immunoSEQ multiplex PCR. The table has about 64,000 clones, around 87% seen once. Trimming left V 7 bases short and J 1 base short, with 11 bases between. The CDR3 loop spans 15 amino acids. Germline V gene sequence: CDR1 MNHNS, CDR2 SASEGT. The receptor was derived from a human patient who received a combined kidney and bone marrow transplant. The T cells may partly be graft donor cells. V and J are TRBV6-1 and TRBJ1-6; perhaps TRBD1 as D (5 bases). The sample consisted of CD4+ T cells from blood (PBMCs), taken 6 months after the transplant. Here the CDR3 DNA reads TGTGCCAGCAAGGTGGGGGGGTCCTATAATTCACCCCTCCACTTT. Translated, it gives CASKVGGSYNSPLHF.